Following are 3 T cell receptor beta chains from one sample sequenced in a study of blood T cells in healthy people across ages. Sample-barcoded 5' priming and a J-beta primer mix drove a second PCR of roughly 6 to 12 cycles. TCRdb re-analysed the 5' RACE reads in MiXCR, keeping a single row per CDR3 protein. The sample holds around 600,000 distinct CDR3 sequences, 45% to 55% seen once. The sample comprised blood. These receptor sequences come from a man older than 75 in good health.

In its sample, this clonotype was seen a few times. The chain has TRBV3-1 and TRBJ2-7; TRBD2 matches at 7 bases. The CDR3 consists of 15 residues. The ends lost 1 base at V and 4 bases at J; junction bases unmatched: 7. Germline V gene sequence: CDR1 LGHDT, CDR2 YNNKEL (reference sequence). CDR3 nucleotide sequence: TGTGCCAGCAGCCAAGGGGCTAGCGGTTCTTACGAGCAGTACTTC. Residues: CASSQGASGSYEQYF.

The CDR3 DNA reads TGCGCCAGCAGCTTGGAGGGGGGAAACTCAGATACGCAGTATTTT. It encodes CASSLEGGNSDTQYF. This rearrangement joins TRBV5-1 to TRBJ2-3; D could derive from TRBD1 or TRBD2 (6 bases each). This CDR3 contains 15 residues. CDR1 and CDR2 (germline): SGHRS, YFSETQ. V lost 0 bases, J lost 4 bases, and 12 bases lay in between.

The V and J genes are TRBV6-6 and TRBJ2-1; 11 bases fit TRBD2. From germline, CDR1 is MNHNY and CDR2 SVGAGI (reference sequence). The CDR3 extends over 15 amino acids. J gave up 8 bases and V 6 bases, and 9 bases lay outside the gene matches. The CDR3 DNA is TGTGCCAGCAGGGACATAGCGGGGGGGCACGATGAGCAGTTCTTC. Its protein product is CASRDIAGGHDEQFF.